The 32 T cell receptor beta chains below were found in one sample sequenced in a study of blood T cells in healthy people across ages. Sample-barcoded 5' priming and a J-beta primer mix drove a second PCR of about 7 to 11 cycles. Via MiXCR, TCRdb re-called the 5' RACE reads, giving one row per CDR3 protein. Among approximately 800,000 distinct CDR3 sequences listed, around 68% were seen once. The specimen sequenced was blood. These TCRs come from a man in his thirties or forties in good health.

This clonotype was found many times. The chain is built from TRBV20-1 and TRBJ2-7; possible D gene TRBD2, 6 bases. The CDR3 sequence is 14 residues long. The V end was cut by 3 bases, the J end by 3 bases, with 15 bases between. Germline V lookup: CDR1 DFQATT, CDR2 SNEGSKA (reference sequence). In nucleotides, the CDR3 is TGCAGTGCTAGGGTGGTAGGGACTGACTACGAGCAGTACTTC. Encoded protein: CSARVVGTDYEQYF.

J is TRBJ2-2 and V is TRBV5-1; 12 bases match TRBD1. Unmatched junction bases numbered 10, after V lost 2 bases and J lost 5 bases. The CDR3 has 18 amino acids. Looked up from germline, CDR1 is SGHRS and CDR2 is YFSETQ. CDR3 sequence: CASSLGGTGGARTGELFF. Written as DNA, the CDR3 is TGCGCCAGCAGCTTAGGAGGGACAGGGGGCGCGCGGACCGGGGAGCTGTTTTTT.

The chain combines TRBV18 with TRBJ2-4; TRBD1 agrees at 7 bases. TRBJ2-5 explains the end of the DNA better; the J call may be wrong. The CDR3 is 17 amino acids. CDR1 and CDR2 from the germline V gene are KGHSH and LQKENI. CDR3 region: CASSPSEGGYRRETQYF. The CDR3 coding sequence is TGTGCCAGCTCACCATCCGAAGGGGGCTACCGGCGAGAGACCCAGTACTTC.

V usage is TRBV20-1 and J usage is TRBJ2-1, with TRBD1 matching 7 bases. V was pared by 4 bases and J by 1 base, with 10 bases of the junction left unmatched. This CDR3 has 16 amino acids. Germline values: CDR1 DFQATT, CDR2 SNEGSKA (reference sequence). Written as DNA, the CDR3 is TGCAGTGCTACCTCGAAAAGGACAGGTTCCTACAATGAGCAGTTCTTC. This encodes CSATSKRTGSYNEQFF.

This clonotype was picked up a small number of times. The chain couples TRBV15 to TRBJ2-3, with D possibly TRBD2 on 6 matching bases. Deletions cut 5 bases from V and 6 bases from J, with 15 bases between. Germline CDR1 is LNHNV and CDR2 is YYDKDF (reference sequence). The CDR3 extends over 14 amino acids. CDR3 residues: CATSLGGDSDTQYF. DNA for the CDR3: TGTGCCACCAGCCTCGGAGGGGACTCCGATACGCAGTATTTT.

The CDR3 reads CASTPSGTPSYNEQFF. CDR3 nucleotide sequence: TGTGCCAGCACCCCGAGCGGGACACCTTCCTACAATGAGCAGTTCTTC. V usage is TRBV27 and J usage is TRBJ2-1, with TRBD2 as a possible D gene (7 bases). With 7 bases removed from V and 1 base from J, the gap between germline ends came to 17 bases. The CDR3 is 16 amino acids. Germline-derived CDR1 and CDR2 are MNHEY and SMNVEV (reference sequence).

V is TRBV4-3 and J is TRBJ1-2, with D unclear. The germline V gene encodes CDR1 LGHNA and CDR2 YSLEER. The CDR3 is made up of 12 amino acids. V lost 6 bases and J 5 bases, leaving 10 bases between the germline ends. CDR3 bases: TGCGCCAGCAGGGGAGAGGATTATGGCTACACCTTC. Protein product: CASRGEDYGYTF.

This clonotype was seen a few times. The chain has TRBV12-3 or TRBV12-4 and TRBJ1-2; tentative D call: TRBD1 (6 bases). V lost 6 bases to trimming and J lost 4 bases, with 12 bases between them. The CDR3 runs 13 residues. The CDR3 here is CASRQGLGYGYTF. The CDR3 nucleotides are TGTGCCAGCAGACAGGGTTTGGGCTATGGCTACACCTTC.

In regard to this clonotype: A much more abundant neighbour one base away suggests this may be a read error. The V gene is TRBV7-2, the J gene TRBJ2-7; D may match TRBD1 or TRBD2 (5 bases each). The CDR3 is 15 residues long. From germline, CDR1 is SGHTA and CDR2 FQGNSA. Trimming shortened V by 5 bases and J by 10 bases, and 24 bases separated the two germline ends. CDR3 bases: TGTGCCAGCAGCAGTCCGACAGAGGGAGCCCGAACCCAGTACTTC. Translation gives CASSSPTEGARTQYF.

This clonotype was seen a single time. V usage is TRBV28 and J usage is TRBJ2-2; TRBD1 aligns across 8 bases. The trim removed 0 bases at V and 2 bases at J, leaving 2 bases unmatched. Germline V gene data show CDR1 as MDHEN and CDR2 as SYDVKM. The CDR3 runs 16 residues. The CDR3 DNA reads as TGTGCCAGCAGTTTATGGGACAGGGCCAACACCGGGGAGCTGTTTTTT. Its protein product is CASSLWDRANTGELFF.

CDR3 protein: CASSLAPLAGLTDTQYF. CDR3 nucleotides: TGTGCCAGCAGCCTAGCCCCACTAGCGGGCCTCACAGATACGCAGTATTTT. V usage is TRBV14 and J usage is TRBJ2-3; 9 nucleotides line up with TRBD2. The length of the CDR3 is 17 residues. In germline, CDR1 is SGHDN, CDR2 FVKESK. Unmatched junction bases numbered 10, after V lost 4 bases and J lost 2 bases.

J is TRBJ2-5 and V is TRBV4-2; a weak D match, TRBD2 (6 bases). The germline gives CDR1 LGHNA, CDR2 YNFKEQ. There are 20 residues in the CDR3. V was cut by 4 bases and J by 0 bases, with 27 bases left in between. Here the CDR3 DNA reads TGTGCCAGCAGCCTCCCCGGGGGTAGCGCCGGAAAAATCAACCAAGAGACCCAGTACTTC. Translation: CASSLPGGSAGKINQETQYF.

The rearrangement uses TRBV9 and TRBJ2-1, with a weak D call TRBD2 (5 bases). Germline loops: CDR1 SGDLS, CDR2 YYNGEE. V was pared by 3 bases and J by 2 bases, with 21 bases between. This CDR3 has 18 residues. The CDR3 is CASSAPPVGLRAYNEQFF. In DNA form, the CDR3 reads TGTGCCAGCAGCGCACCCCCGGTGGGTCTGAGGGCCTACAATGAGCAGTTCTTC.

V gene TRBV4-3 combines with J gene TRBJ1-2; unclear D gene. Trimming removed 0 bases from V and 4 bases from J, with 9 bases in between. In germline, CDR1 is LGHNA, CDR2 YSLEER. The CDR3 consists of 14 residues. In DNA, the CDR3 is TGCGCCAGCAGCCAAGATTTGAGTTTCTATGGCTACACCTTC. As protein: CASSQDLSFYGYTF.

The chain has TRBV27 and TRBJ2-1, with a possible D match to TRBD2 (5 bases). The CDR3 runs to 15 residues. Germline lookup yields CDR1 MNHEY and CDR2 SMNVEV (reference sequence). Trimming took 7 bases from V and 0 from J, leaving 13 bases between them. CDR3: CASNGLVSSYNEQFF. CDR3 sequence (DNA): TGTGCCAGCAATGGACTGGTGAGCTCCTACAATGAGCAGTTCTTC.

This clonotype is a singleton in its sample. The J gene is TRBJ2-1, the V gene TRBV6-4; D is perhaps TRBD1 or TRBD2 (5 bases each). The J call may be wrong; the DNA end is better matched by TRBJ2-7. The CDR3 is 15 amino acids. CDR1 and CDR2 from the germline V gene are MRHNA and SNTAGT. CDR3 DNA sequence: TGTGCCAGCAGTGACTCAGGGGACCCACACAATGAGCAGTACTTC. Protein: CASSDSGDPHNEQYF.

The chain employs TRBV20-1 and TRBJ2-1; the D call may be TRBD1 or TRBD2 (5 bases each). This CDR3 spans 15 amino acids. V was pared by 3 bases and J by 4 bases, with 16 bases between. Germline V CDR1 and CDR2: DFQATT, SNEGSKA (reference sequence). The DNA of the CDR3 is TGCAGTGCTAGGGCCCTGAGGGGATCATACAATGAGCAGTTCTTC. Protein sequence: CSARALRGSYNEQFF.

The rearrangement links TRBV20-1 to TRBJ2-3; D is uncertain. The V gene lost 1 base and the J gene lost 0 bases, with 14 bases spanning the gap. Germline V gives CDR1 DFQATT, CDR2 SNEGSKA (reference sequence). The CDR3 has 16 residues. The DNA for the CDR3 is TGCAGTGCTAGAGTCTTCGGACGAACTAGCACAGATACGCAGTATTTT. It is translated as CSARVFGRTSTDTQYF.

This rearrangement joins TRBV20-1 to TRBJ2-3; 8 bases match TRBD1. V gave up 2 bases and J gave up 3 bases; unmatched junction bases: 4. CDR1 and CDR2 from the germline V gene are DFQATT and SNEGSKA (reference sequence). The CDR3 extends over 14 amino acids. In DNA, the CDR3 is TGCAGTGCTAGAACAGGGGGTATTACAGATACGCAGTATTTT. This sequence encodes CSARTGGITDTQYF.

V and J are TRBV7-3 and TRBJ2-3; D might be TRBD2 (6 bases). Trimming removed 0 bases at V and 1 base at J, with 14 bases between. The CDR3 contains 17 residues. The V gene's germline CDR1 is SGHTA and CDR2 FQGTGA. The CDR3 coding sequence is TGTGCCAGCAGCTTAACTGGTAGGACGGGAGGCACAGATACGCAGTATTTT. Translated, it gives CASSLTGRTGGTDTQYF.

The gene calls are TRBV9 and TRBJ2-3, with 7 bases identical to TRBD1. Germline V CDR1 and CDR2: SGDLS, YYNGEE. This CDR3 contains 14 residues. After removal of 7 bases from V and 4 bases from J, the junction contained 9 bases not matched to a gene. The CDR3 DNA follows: TGTGCCAGCGGCGACAGGGATCCTGCAGATACGCAGTATTTT. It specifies CASGDRDPADTQYF.

This chain's CDR3 is CSAEGRGYEQYF. The CDR3 DNA follows: TGCAGCGCCGAAGGCAGGGGGTACGAGCAGTACTTC. The rearrangement uses TRBV29-1 and TRBJ2-7, with 7 bases fitting TRBD1. Germline-derived CDR1 and CDR2 are SQVTM and ANQGSEA. J lost 4 bases, V lost 7 bases, and 7 bases had no gene match. This CDR3 has 12 amino acids.

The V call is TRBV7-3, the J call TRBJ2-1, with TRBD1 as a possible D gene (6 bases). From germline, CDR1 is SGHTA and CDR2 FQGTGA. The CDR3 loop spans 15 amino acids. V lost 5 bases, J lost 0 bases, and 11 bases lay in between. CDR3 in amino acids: CASSLTGTSYNEQFF. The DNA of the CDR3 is TGTGCCAGCAGCCTTACAGGGACCTCCTACAATGAGCAGTTCTTC.

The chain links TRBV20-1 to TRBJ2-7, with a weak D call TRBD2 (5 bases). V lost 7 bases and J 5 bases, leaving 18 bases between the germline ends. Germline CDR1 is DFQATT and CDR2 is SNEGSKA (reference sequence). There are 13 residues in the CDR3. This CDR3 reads CSVLSPSGNEQYF. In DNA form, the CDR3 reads TGCAGTGTCCTATCCCCAAGCGGTAACGAGCAGTACTTC.

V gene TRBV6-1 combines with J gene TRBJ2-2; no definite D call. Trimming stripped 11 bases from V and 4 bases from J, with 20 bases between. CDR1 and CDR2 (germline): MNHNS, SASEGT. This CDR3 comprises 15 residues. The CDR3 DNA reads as TGTGCCTCATACTTCGTAAACCCCTCCACCGGGGAGCTGTTTTTT. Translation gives CASYFVNPSTGELFF.

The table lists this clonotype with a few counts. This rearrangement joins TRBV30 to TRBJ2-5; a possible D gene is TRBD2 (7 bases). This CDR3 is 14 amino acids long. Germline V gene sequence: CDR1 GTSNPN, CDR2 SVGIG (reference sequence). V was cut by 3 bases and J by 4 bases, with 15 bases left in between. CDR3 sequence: CAWSGAGAGETQYF. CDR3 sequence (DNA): TGTGCCTGGAGCGGTGCGGGGGCAGGAGAGACCCAGTACTTC. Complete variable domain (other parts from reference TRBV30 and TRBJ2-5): SQTIHQWPATLVQPVGSPLSLECTVEGTSNPNLYWYRQAAGRGLQLLFYSVGIGQISSEVPQNLSASRPQDRQFILSSKKLLLSDSGFYLCAWSGAGAGETQYFGPGTRLLVL.

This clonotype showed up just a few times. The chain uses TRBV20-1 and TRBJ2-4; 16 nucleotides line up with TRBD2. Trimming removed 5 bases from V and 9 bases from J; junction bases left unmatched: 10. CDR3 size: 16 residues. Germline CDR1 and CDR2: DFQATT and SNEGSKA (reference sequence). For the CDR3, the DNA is TGCAGTGCTTCCGGGACTAGCGGGGGGGCTCATATCATTCAGTACTTC. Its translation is CSASGTSGGAHIIQYF.

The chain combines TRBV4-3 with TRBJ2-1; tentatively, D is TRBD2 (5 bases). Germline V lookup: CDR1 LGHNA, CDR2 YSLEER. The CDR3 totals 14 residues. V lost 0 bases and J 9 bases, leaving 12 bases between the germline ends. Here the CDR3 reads CASSQELGFIEQFF. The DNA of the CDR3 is TGCGCCAGCAGCCAAGAACTAGGATTTATTGAGCAGTTCTTC.

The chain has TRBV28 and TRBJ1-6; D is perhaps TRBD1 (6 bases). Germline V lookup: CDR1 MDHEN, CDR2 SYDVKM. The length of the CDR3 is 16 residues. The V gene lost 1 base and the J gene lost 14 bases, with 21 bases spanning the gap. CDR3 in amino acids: CASSLYRDGAQGTLHF. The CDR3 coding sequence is TGTGCCAGCAGTTTATACAGGGACGGAGCTCAGGGAACCCTCCACTTT.

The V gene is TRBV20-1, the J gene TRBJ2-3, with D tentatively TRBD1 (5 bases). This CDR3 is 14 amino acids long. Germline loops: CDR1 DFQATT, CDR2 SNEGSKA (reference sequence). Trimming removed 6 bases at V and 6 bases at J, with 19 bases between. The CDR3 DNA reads TGCAGTGCGGTTAGAACAGGATTTTTGGATACGCAGTATTTT. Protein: CSAVRTGFLDTQYF.

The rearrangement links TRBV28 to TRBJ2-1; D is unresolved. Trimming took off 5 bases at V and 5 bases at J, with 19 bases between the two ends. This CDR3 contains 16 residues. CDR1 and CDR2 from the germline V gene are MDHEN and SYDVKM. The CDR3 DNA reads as TGTGCCAGCAGTACCAGGAGTGTTATCGGAGACAATGAGCAGTTCTTC. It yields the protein CASSTRSVIGDNEQFF.

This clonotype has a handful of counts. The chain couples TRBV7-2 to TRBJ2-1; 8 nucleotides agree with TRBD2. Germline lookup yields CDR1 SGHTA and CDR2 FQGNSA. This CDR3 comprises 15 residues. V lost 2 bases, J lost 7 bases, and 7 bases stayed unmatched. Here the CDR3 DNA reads TGTGCCAGCAGCTTAACAGCGGGGGTTGAGAATGAGCAGTTCTTC. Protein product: CASSLTAGVENEQFF.